This T cell receptor (beta chain) was sequenced during a study of CD8+ T cells in alopecia areata. Across the whole study: Treated patients were dosed with oral tofacitinib, taking 5 to 10 mg twice daily. The share of scalp area affected provided the severity score for treated patients. Study conclusions and caveats: Across lesional scalp, and particularly alopecia totalis/universalis, clonality surpassed that of normal scalp. Links between baseline CD8+ expansion and response need larger treated cohorts.

Described treatment: oral pan-JAK inhibitor, 5-10 mg twice daily. This clone appeared a few times. What it binds is not known. Reverse transcription of extracted RNA yielded cDNA, which provided the sequencing template. Profiling relied on immunoSEQ multiplex PCR, and the TCRdb table lists in-frame clones only, not all of them. The sample has about 210,000 clones, 35% to 40% seen once; the top ten hold just under 0.5%. This sequence was found in a human donor with alopecia areata. This specimen consisted of CD4+ T cells sorted from blood, obtained at approximately week 34, from a patient treated with tofacitinib.

This chain's CDR3 is CASSLGGGAIGELFF. The DNA of the CDR3 is TGTGCCAGCAGCTTAGGAGGGGGCGCGATCGGGGAGCTGTTTTTT. The chain recombines TRBV7-9 with TRBJ2-2; 7 nucleotides line up with TRBD1. The ends lost 1 base at V and 7 bases at J; junction bases unmatched: 6. CDR3 length: 15 amino acids. Germline V gene sequence: CDR1 SEHNR, CDR2 FQNEAQ (reference sequence).